This T cell receptor beta chain was captured by sequencing in a study of beta chain features in type 1 diabetes. The entirety of the isolated RNA underwent reverse transcription, so expressed TCRB transcripts were sequenced. The method was immunoSEQ multiplex PCR; TCRdb's version includes in-frame clones alone and lacks a portion of them. The sample lists around 250,000 clones; roughly 30% were seen once. Trimming left V 0 bases short and J 2 bases short, with 11 bases between. Germline CDR1 reads LGHNA; CDR2 reads YSLEER. The CDR3 totals 16 residues. The sequenced sample was central memory CD4+ T cells from blood. This chain links TRBV4-3 with TRBJ1-5; tentatively, D is TRBD1 (5 bases). The source is a man younger than 45 in good health. CDR3 protein: CASSQELLGGNQPQHF. DNA of the CDR3: TGCGCCAGCAGCCAAGAGTTATTGGGGGGCAATCAGCCCCAGCATTTT.